This T cell receptor (beta chain) was sequenced for a study of cytomegalovirus exposure and HLA in healthy donors. Profiled with immunoSEQ multiplex PCR; TCRdb holds only in-frame clones, not every one. The data show roughly 350,000 clones, 86% seen once. The V gene's germline CDR1 is SGHTA and CDR2 FQGNSA. This CDR3 has 14 residues. Germline trimming cut 1 base from V and 3 bases from J; bases unmatched to any gene: 2. In regard to this clone: Its antigen is still unknown.

Findings and limits, study-wide: First-cohort TCR clusters tended to co-occur in the 120 or so validation repertoires, a later analysis found. The study put roughly 160 TCR beta chains on its list as cytomegalovirus-associated. The CMV antigen specificity of three CMV-associated chains was confirmed through in vitro analysis.

Sample: PBMCs. The source is a woman younger than 35 in good health and CMV-seronegative. The chain joins TRBV7-2 to TRBJ2-5; 7 nucleotides align to TRBD1. This CDR3 is CASSLDRGEETQYF. CDR3 sequence (DNA): TGTGCCAGCAGCTTAGACAGGGGAGAAGAGACCCAGTACTTC.